This passage covers 2 T cell receptor beta chains from one sample sequenced in a study of OX40 agonist ivuxolimab in advanced cancers. Receptor amplification or capture employed the immunoSEQ multiplex PCR assay. What TCRdb holds here is the immuneACCESS table cut down to in-frame rearrangements. Part of the clones is not present; checked against another copy, under half of the missing clones reflect an unresolved V gene, and the others are unexplained. The sample table holds some 95,000 clones, of which about 85% were seen once. The ten largest account for 3% to 4% of the sample. The material sequenced was CD4+ or CD8+ T cells sorted from blood, taken in a trial of the OX40 agonist ivuxolimab. Receptors originate from an adult with an advanced solid tumor such as melanoma, head and neck, liver or kidney cancer.

For the CDR3, the DNA is TGTGCCAGTAGTAGGACACCAAATCAGCCCCAGCATTTT. Translating gives CASSRTPNQPQHF. The genes are TRBV19 and TRBJ1-5, with a tentative D call TRBD1 (5 bases). This CDR3 spans 13 amino acids. Trimming removed 4 bases from V and 4 bases from J, with 8 bases in between. Germline V gene data show CDR1 as LNHDA and CDR2 as SQIVND (reference sequence).

This sequence joins TRBV7-3 and TRBJ2-1, with 16 positions matching TRBD2. CDR1 is SGHTA and CDR2 is FQGTGA in the germline V gene. V shed 2 bases and J 8 bases; nucleotides not matched to a gene: 6. This CDR3 has 17 amino acids. The CDR3 DNA reads as TGTGCCAGCAGCTTAGTCGGGACTAGCGGGAGGGGGGATGAGCAGTTCTTC. Translation gives CASSLVGTSGRGDEQFF.